The T cell receptor beta chain described here comes from a study of shared clonotypes between healthy human individuals. Study at large: With ages of 18 to 49, the donors were two women and a few men.

Naive CD8 isolation took CD45RO-negative cells positively selected for CCR7 and excluded terminally differentiated effector memory CD45RA+ cells. Points from the study as a whole: Rarefaction analysis demonstrated incomplete sorted-subset sequencing notwithstanding large depth. Sharing across a few donors was seen in about 5% of naive CD4 clonotypes.

About this clone: Its antigen is still unknown.

Measured with immunoSEQ multiplex PCR; TCRdb has only the in-frame clones, and not every one. The sample carries 760,000 or so clones, approximately 97% recorded once. The CDR3 runs to 11 residues. Trimming took 10 bases from V and 4 from J, leaving 10 bases between them. Germline CDR1 reads MGHDK; CDR2 reads SYGVNS. The V and J genes are TRBV25-1 and TRBJ1-1; D unresolved. The sequenced sample consisted of naive CD8+ T cells sorted from blood. The clonotype was recovered from a man in his thirties or forties in good health. The CDR3 here is CATLVGTEAFF. In DNA, the CDR3 is TGTGCCACCCTTGTCGGCACTGAAGCTTTCTTT. Full variable domain (remainder filled in from reference TRBV25-1 and TRBJ1-1): EADIYQTPRYLVIGTGKKITLECSQTMGHDKMYWYQQDPGMELHLIHYSYGVNSTEKGDLSSESTVSRIRTEHFPLTLESARPSHTSQYLCATLVGTEAFFGQGTRLTVV.